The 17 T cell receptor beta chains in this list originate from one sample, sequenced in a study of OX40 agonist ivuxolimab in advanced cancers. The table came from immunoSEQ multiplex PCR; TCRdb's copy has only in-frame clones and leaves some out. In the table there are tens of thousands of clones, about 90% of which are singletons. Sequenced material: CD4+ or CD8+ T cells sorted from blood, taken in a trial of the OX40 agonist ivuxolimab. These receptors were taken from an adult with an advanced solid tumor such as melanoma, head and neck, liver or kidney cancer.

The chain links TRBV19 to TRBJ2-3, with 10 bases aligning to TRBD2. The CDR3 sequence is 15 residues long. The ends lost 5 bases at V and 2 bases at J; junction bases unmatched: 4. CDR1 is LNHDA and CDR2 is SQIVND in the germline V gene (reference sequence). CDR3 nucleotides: TGTGCCAGTAGTGTACTAGCGGGGTACACAGATACGCAGTATTTT. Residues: CASSVLAGYTDTQYF.

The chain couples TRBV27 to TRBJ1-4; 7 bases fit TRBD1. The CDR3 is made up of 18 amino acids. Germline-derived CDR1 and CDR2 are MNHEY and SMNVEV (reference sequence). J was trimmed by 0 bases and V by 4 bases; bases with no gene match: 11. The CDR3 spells CASSWDSLNPATNEKLFF. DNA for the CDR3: TGTGCCAGCAGTTGGGACAGCCTCAACCCGGCAACTAATGAAAAACTGTTTTTT.

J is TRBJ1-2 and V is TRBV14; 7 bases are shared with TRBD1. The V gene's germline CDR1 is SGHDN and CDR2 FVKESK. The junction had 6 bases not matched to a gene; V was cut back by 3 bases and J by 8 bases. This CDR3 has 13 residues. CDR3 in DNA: TGTGCCAGCAGCCAGACAGGGAGCGCAGGCTACACCTTC. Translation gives CASSQTGSAGYTF.

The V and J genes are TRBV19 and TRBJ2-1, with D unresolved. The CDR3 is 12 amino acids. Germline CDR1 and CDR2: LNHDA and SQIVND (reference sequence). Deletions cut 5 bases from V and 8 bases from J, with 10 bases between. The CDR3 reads CASSATWDEQFF. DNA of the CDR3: TGTGCCAGTAGTGCCACTTGGGATGAGCAGTTCTTC.

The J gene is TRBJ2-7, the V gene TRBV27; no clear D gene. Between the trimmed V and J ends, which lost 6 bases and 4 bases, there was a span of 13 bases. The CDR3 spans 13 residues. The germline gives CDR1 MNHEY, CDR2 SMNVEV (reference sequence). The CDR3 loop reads CASSLEQSYEQYF. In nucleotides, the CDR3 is TGTGCCAGCAGCTTGGAACAATCTTACGAGCAGTACTTC.

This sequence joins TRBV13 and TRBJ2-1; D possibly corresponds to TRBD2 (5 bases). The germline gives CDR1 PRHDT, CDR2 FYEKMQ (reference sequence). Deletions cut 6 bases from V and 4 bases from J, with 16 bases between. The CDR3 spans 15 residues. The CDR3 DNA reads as TGTGCCAGCAGATCACCCGGCCGGGATTACAATGAGCAGTTCTTC. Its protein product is CASRSPGRDYNEQFF.

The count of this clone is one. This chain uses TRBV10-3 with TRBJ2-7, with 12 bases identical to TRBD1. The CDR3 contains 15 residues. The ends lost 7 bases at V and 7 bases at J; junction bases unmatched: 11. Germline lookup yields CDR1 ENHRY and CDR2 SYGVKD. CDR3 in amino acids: CAITPRGQGASEQYF. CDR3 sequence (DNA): TGTGCCATCACCCCGAGGGGACAGGGGGCAAGTGAGCAGTACTTC.

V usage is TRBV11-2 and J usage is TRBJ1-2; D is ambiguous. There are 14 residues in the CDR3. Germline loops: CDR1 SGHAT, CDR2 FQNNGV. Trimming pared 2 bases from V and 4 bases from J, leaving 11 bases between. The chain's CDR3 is CASSLNQIIYGYTF. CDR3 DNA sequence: TGTGCCAGCAGCTTAAACCAGATCATCTATGGCTACACCTTC.

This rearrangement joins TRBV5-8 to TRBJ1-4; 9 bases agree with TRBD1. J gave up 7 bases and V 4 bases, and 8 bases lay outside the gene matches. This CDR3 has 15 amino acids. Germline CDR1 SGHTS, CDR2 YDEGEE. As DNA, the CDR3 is TGTGCCAGCAGCAAGGGACAGGGTTTGAGTGAAAAACTGTTTTTT. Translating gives CASSKGQGLSEKLFF.

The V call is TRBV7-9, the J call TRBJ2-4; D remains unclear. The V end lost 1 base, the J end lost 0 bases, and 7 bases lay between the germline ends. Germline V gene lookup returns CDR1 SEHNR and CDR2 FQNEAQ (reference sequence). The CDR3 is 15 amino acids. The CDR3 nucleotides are TGTGCCAGCAGCTTAGATAGTCTAGCCAAAAACATTCAGTACTTC. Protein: CASSLDSLAKNIQYF.

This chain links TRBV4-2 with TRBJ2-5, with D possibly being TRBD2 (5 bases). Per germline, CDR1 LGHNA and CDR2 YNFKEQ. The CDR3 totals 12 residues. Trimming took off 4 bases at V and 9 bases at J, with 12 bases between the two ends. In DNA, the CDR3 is TGTGCCAGCAGCCCCAGCGGCATCGCCCAGTACTTC. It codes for CASSPSGIAQYF.

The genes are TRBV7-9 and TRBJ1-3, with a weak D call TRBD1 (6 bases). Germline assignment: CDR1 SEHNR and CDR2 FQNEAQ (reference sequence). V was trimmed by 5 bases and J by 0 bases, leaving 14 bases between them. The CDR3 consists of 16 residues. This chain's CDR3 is CASSVTGTASGNTIYF. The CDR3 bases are TGTGCCAGCAGCGTAACAGGGACGGCCTCTGGAAACACCATATATTTT.

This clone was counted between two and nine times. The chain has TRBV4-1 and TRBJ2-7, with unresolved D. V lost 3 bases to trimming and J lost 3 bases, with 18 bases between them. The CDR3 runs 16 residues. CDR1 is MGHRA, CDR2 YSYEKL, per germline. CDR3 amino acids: CASSQQGPPRDYEQYF. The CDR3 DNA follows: TGCGCCAGCAGCCAGCAAGGACCGCCCCGAGACTACGAGCAGTACTTC.

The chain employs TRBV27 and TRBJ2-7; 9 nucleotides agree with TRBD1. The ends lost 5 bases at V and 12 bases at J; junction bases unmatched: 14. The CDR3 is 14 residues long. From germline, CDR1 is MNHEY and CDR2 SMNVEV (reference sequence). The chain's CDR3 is CASSKGQGLLRLYF. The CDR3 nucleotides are TGTGCCAGCAGTAAGGGACAGGGCCTTTTGAGACTGTACTTC.

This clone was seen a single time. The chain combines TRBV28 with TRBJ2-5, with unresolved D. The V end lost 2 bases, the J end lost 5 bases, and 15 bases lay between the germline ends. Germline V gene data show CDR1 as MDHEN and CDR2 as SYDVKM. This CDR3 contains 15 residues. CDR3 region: CASSLMSRFAETQYF. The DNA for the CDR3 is TGTGCCAGCAGTTTAATGTCCCGGTTTGCGGAGACCCAGTACTTC.

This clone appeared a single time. The CDR3 spells CASSSGGTGGYEQFF. The CDR3 nucleotides are TGTGCCAGCAGCTCCGGGGGGACAGGGGGCTATGAGCAGTTCTTC. This sequence joins TRBV9 and TRBJ2-1, with 12 bases matching TRBD1. The germline CDR1 and CDR2 sequences are SGDLS and YYNGEE. Trimming removed 4 bases from V and 8 bases from J; junction bases left unmatched: 7. The CDR3 has 15 residues.

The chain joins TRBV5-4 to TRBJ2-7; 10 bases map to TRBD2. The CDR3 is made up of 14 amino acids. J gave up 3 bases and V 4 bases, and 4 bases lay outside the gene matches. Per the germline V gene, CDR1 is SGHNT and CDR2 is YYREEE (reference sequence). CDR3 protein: CASSPGTSVYEQYF. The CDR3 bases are TGTGCCAGCAGCCCCGGGACTAGCGTCTACGAGCAGTACTTC.